Presented here are 5 T cell receptor beta chains from one specimen sequenced in a study of breast tumors, draining lymph nodes, adjacent tissues (dated by TCRdb to the mid-2010s). The library relied on multiplex PCR. Sequenced on an Illumina HiSeq 2000. TCRdb took the public reads, trimmed them with fastp at Q25, ran MiXCR for clone calling and kept in-frame beta chains. Identical CDR3 proteins give one entry, which carries the most common genes and DNA. The sample records fewer than 25,000 distinct CDR3 sequences, about two fifths of which are singletons. Clones ranked in the top ten supply around a quarter of the sample. The sequencing input was breast tumor tissue. These receptors were taken from a female donor with breast cancer. Some clones in this sample may be carry-over from other donors' samples.

The J gene is TRBJ2-4, the V gene TRBV5-5; D not certain. The CDR3 has 16 residues. V dropped 0 bases and J dropped 0 bases, with 10 bases sitting between them. Germline lookup yields CDR1 SGHKS and CDR2 YYEKEE (reference sequence). The CDR3 DNA follows: TGTGCCAGCAGCTTGGCACATACGTTAGCCAAAAACATTCAGTACTTC. It specifies CASSLAHTLAKNIQYF.

The chain couples TRBV20-1 to TRBJ1-6; 8 bases agree with TRBD1. The CDR3 has 16 amino acids. Germline-derived CDR1 and CDR2 are DFQATT and SNEGSKA (reference sequence). V lost 0 bases and J lost 9; bases outside the gene matches: 10. The CDR3 sequence: CSARDVARTGPSPLHF. The CDR3 bases are TGCAGTGCTAGAGATGTCGCCCGGACAGGGCCTTCACCCCTCCACTTT.

Many counts were recorded for this clonotype. One end of the junction varies from germline; a read error may be responsible. The gene calls are TRBV5-1 and TRBJ2-5; 7 nucleotides agree with TRBD1. The CDR3 sequence is 14 residues long. Looked up from germline, CDR1 is SGHRS and CDR2 is YFSETQ. DNA for the CDR3: TGCGCCAGCAGCGTGGGGACAGTCCAAGACACCCAGTACTTC. Protein: CASSVGTVQDTQYF.

The chain employs TRBV11-1 and TRBJ2-1, with 10 positions matching TRBD2. Germline-derived CDR1 and CDR2 are SGHAT and FQDESV (reference sequence). V shed 2 bases, J shed 5 bases, and the junction held 3 bases outside the gene matches. CDR3 length: 15 residues. The CDR3 sequence: CASSLSGRVNNEQFF. As DNA, the CDR3 is TGTGCCAGCAGCTTAAGCGGGAGGGTAAACAATGAGCAGTTCTTC. The whole variable domain, remainder taken from reference TRBV11-1 and TRBJ2-1, is EAEVAQSPRYKITEKSQAVAFWCDPISGHATLYWYRQILGQGPELLVQFQDESVVDDSQLPKDRFSAERLKGVDSTLKIQPAELGDSAMYLCASSLSGRVNNEQFFGPGTRLTVL.

This clonotype has at least ten counts. The chain couples TRBV30 to TRBJ1-3, with 7 bases matching TRBD1. In germline, CDR1 is GTSNPN, CDR2 SVGIG (reference sequence). V dropped 6 bases and J dropped 0; count of bases not matched to a gene: 8. The CDR3 is 15 residues long. The CDR3 is CACKQGVSSGNTIYF. In DNA form, the CDR3 reads TGTGCCTGTAAGCAGGGGGTCAGCTCTGGAAACACCATATATTTT.